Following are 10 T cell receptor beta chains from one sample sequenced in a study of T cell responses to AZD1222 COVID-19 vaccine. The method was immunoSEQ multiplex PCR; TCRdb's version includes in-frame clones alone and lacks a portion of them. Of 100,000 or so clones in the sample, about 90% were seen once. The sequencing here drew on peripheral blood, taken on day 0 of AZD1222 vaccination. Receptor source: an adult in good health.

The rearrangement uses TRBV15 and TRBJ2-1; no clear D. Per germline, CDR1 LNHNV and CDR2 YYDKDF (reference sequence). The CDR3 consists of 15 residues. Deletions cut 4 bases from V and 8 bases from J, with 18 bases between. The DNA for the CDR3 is TGTGCCACCAGCAAGTCCGGTTTATTTGCGGATGAGCAGTTCTTC. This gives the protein CATSKSGLFADEQFF.

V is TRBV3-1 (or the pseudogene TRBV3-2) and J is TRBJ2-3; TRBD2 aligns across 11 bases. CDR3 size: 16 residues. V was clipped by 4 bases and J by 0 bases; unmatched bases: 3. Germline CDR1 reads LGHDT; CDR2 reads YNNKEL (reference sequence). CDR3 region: CASSRLAGISTDTQYF. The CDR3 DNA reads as TGTGCCAGCAGCCGACTAGCGGGGATTAGCACAGATACGCAGTATTTT.

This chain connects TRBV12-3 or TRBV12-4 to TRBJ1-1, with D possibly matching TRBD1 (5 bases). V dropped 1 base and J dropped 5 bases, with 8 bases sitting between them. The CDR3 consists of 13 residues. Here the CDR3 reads CASSLGGNTEAFF. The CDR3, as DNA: TGTGCCAGCAGTTTAGGGGGCAATACTGAAGCTTTCTTT.

The CDR3 is CSASLRRVVRDEQFF. The CDR3, as DNA: TGCAGTGCTAGTTTGCGCCGAGTGGTCCGGGATGAGCAGTTCTTC. J is TRBJ2-1 and V is TRBV20-1; D is unresolved. V lost 3 bases to trimming and J lost 8 bases, with 20 bases between them. The germline V gene has CDR1 DFQATT and CDR2 SNEGSKA (reference sequence). The CDR3 sequence is 15 residues long.

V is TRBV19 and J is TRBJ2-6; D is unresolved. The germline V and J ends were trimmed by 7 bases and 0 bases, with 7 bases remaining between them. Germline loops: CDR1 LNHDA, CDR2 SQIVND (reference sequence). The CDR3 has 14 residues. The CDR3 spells CASIQHSGANVLTF. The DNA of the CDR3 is TGTGCCAGTATCCAGCACTCTGGGGCCAACGTCCTGACTTTC.

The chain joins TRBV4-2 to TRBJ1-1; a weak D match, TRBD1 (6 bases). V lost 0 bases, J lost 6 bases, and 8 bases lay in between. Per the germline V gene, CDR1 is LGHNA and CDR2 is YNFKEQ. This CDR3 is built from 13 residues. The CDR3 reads CASSQEQGAEAFF. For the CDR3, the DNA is TGTGCCAGCAGCCAAGAACAGGGCGCTGAAGCTTTCTTT.

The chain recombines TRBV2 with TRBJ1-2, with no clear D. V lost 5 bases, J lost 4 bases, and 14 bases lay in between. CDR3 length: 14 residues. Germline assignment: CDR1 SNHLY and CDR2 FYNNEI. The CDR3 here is CASSTPSSTYGYTF. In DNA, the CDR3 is TGTGCCAGCAGTACCCCCTCCAGCACCTATGGCTACACCTTC.

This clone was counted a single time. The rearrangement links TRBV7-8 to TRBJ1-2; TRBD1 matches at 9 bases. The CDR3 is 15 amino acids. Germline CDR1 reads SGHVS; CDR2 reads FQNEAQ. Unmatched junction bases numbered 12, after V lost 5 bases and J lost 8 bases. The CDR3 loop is CASSANQGQGGGYTF. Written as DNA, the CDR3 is TGTGCCAGCAGCGCAAACCAGGGACAGGGAGGCGGCTACACCTTC.

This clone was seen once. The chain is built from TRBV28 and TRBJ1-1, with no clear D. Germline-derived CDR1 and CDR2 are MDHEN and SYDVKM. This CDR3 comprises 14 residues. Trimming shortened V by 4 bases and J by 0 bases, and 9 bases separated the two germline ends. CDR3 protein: CASSYGKLNTEAFF. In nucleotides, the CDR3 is TGTGCCAGCAGTTATGGAAAGCTGAACACTGAAGCTTTCTTT.

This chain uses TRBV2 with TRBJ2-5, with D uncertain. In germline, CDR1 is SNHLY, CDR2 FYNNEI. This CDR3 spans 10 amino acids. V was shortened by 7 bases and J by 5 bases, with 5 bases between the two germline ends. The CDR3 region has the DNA TGTGCCAGCATGGGGGAGACCCAGTACTTC. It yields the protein CASMGETQYF. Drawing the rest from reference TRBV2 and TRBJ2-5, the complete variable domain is EPEVTQTPSHQVTQMGQEVILRCVPISNHLYFYWYRQILGQKVEFLVSFYNNEISEKSEIFDDQFSVERPDGSNFTLKIRSTKLEDSAMYFCASMGETQYFGPGTRLLVL.